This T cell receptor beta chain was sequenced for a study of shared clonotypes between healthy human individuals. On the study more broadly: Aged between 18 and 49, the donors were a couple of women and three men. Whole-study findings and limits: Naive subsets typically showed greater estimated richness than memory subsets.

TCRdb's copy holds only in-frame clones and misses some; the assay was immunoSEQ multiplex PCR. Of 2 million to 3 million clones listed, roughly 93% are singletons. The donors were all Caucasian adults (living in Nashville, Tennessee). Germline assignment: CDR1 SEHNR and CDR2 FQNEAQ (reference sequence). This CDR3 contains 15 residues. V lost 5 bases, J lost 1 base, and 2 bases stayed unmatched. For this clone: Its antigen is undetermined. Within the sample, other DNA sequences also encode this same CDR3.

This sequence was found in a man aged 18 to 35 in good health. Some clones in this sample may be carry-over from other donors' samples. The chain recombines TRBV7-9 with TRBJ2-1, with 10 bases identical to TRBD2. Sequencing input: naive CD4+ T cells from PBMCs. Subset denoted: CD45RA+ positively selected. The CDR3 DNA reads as TGTGCCAGCAGCCTACTAGCGGGGTCCTACAATGAGCAGTTCTTC. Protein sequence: CASSLLAGSYNEQFF.